This T cell receptor (beta chain) stems from a study of yellow fever vaccine responses in identical twins. Study-level results: Vaccine-induced T cell responses in twins were reportedly observed to appear partly convergent, partly personalized.

The germline gives CDR1 SGHVS, CDR2 FNYEAQ. The CDR3 is 14 residues long. The germline V and J ends were trimmed by 2 bases and 1 base, with 8 bases remaining between them. In the case of this clonotype: The target antigen is unknown.

Each CDR3 protein is one row after TCRdb ran MiXCR on the RT-PCR reads. Among more than 15,000 distinct CDR3 sequences listed, around two thirds were seen once. Material: T cells from blood (PBMCs), unsorted or a sorted subset (not recorded which), obtained before or after yellow fever vaccination (not recorded which). The chain uses TRBV7-6 and TRBJ2-5, with D possibly matching TRBD1 (6 bases). The receptor was isolated from a woman under 30 who received the yellow fever vaccine. In DNA form, the CDR3 reads TGTGCCAGCAGCTTAAGGACAGCCCAAGAGACCCAGTACTTC. Encoded protein: CASSLRTAQETQYF.